These 31 T cell receptor beta chains originate from one sample sequenced in a study of blood T cell repertoires in COVID-19. Here immunoSEQ multiplex PCR was the method, and the copy in TCRdb shows in-frame clones only, minus some. The data hold over 250,000 clones, with 88% observed a single time. The specimen sequenced was peripheral blood. The origin of the receptors is a man between 60 and 75 years old who had recovered from COVID-19.

V usage is TRBV3-1 (or the pseudogene TRBV3-2) and J usage is TRBJ2-3; possibly TRBD2 for D (7 bases). With 5 bases removed from V and 1 base from J, the gap between germline ends came to 16 bases. CDR3 size: 16 residues. CDR1 is LGHDT, CDR2 YNNKEL, per germline (reference sequence). This chain's CDR3 is CASSMEGGMGTDTQYF. In DNA form, the CDR3 reads TGTGCCAGCAGCATGGAGGGGGGGATGGGCACAGATACGCAGTATTTT.

The chain employs TRBV29-1 and TRBJ2-7; TRBD1 matches 12 bases. The J segment lost 7 bases and the V segment lost 7 bases, leaving 11 bases of the junction unmatched. CDR3 size: 14 residues. The germline gives CDR1 SQVTM, CDR2 ANQGSEA. The CDR3 spells CSGRSGQGAKEQYF. The CDR3 DNA follows: TGCAGCGGACGTTCGGGACAGGGGGCGAAAGAGCAGTACTTC.

V gene TRBV5-1 combines with J gene TRBJ2-5, with 10 bases lining up with TRBD2. This CDR3 comprises 18 residues. V shed 1 base, J shed 2 bases, and the junction held 11 bases outside the gene matches. Germline V gives CDR1 SGHRS, CDR2 YFSETQ. The CDR3, as DNA: TGCGCCAGCAGCTTGTCACTAGCGGGGCTAACGGGACAAGAGACCCAGTACTTC. Translating gives CASSLSLAGLTGQETQYF.

The chain combines TRBV7-2 with TRBJ2-2; D unresolved. Per the germline V gene, CDR1 is SGHTA and CDR2 is FQGNSA. The ends were cut back, 5 bases at V and 6 bases at J, with 13 bases in the middle. The CDR3 is 14 residues long. CDR3 in amino acids: CASSLSPRAGELFF. The CDR3 DNA is TGTGCCAGCAGCCTTAGCCCCAGAGCCGGGGAGCTGTTTTTT.

The gene calls are TRBV9 and TRBJ2-1, with 7 bases identical to TRBD2. Germline trimming cut 0 bases from V and 1 base from J; bases unmatched to any gene: 7. The CDR3 is made up of 17 amino acids. CDR1 is SGDLS, CDR2 YYNGEE, per germline. CDR3 coding DNA: TGTGCCAGCAGCGTAGTAGGGGCTAGCGGTTCCTACAATGAGCAGTTCTTC. It encodes CASSVVGASGSYNEQFF.

The rearrangement uses TRBV5-6 and TRBJ1-6; a weak D match, TRBD1 (5 bases). V was cut by 1 base and J by 7 bases, with 12 bases left in between. Germline lookup yields CDR1 SGHDT and CDR2 YYEEEE. The CDR3 length is 15 residues. The chain's CDR3 is CASSLWGGMNSPLHF. Here the CDR3 DNA reads TGTGCCAGCAGCTTGTGGGGGGGTATGAATTCACCCCTCCACTTT.

CDR3 sequence (DNA): TGTGCCAGCAGCTTAGTACCGGGGTCGGATGAAAAACTGTTTTTT. It encodes CASSLVPGSDEKLFF. The chain couples TRBV7-2 to TRBJ1-4; D gene uncertain. The CDR3 covers 15 residues. The V end lost 1 base, the J end lost 6 bases, and 12 bases lay between the germline ends. The V gene's germline CDR1 is SGHTA and CDR2 FQGNSA. Full variable domain (missing parts from reference TRBV7-2 and TRBJ1-4): GAGVSQSPSNKVTEKGKDVELRCDPISGHTALYWYRQSLGQGLEFLIYFQGNSAPDKSGLPSDRFSAERTGGSVSTLTIQRTQQEDSAVYLCASSLVPGSDEKLFFGSGTQLSVL.

This chain joins TRBV5-1 and TRBJ1-3; no clear D gene. The CDR3 contains 14 residues. With 0 bases removed from V and 4 bases from J, the gap between germline ends came to 8 bases. The germline V gene encodes CDR1 SGHRS and CDR2 YFSETQ. The CDR3 coding sequence is TGCGCCAGCAGCTTGGGGCCTCAGGGAAACACCATATATTTT. It specifies CASSLGPQGNTIYF.

This chain connects TRBV25-1 to TRBJ2-7; possible D gene TRBD1, 5 bases. V shed 6 bases and J shed 1 base, with 13 bases lying between them. Germline CDR1 is MGHDK and CDR2 is SYGVNS. CDR3 length: 14 amino acids. CDR3 sequence: CASRAPPGSYEQYF. CDR3 DNA: TGTGCCAGCAGAGCACCCCCAGGGTCCTACGAGCAGTACTTC.

This rearrangement joins TRBV18 to TRBJ2-2; 9 bases agree with TRBD1. The CDR3 is 16 residues long. V lost 4 bases and J lost 5; bases outside the gene matches: 8. From germline, CDR1 is KGHSH and CDR2 LQKENI. This CDR3 is CASSRTTGGRTGELFF. CDR3 nucleotide sequence: TGTGCCAGCTCACGTACGACAGGGGGACGGACCGGGGAGCTGTTTTTT.

V usage is TRBV27 and J usage is TRBJ2-3, with 8 bases that match TRBD2. Trimming at V came to 3 bases and at J to 5 bases, leaving 7 bases not matched to a gene. Germline V gene lookup returns CDR1 MNHEY and CDR2 SMNVEV (reference sequence). The CDR3 runs to 15 residues. Written as DNA, the CDR3 is TGTGCCAGCAGTTTGCCGGGGGGGCTTCAAGATACGCAGTATTTT. It encodes CASSLPGGLQDTQYF.

V usage is TRBV2 and J usage is TRBJ1-1; 7 bases agree with TRBD1. This CDR3 is 14 amino acids long. CDR1 and CDR2 (germline): SNHLY, FYNNEI. The V segment lost 6 bases and the J segment 7 bases; nucleotides outside the gene matches: 11. The CDR3 DNA reads TGTGCCAGCAGAGCCACAGGGGCAGCACATGAAGCTTTCTTT. Translating gives CASRATGAAHEAFF.

The rearrangement joins TRBV11-1 to TRBJ1-1; TRBD1 matches 7 bases. With V trimmed by 5 bases and J by 7 bases, 10 bases remained unmatched. The CDR3 sequence is 14 residues long. Germline CDR1 and CDR2: SGHAT and FQDESV (reference sequence). The CDR3 loop is CASSASGQRGEAFF. As DNA, the CDR3 is TGTGCCAGCAGCGCGTCGGGACAGCGCGGTGAAGCTTTCTTT.

This chain joins TRBV27 and TRBJ1-5, with 11 bases matching TRBD1. V shed 5 bases, J shed 0 bases, and the junction held 9 bases outside the gene matches. Germline lookup yields CDR1 MNHEY and CDR2 SMNVEV (reference sequence). The CDR3 covers 18 residues. DNA for the CDR3: TGTGCCAGCAGTCCGGACAGGGGGCCGGGATATAGCAATCAGCCCCAGCATTTT. This translates into CASSPDRGPGYSNQPQHF.

The rearrangement joins TRBV5-1 to TRBJ2-3; 10 bases fit TRBD2. CDR3 length equals 16 residues. Per the germline V gene, CDR1 is SGHRS and CDR2 is YFSETQ. The V and J ends lost 0 bases and 5 bases, in that order; junction bases with no gene match: 6. CDR3 residues: CASSLGAGGPGDTQYF. The CDR3 DNA reads TGCGCCAGCAGCTTGGGAGCGGGGGGGCCGGGAGATACGCAGTATTTT. Together with reference TRBV5-1 and TRBJ2-3, the CDR3 gives the full variable domain: KAGVTQTPRYLIKTRGQQVTLSCSPISGHRSVSWYQQTPGQGLQFLFEYFSETQRNKGNFPGRFSGRQFSNSRSEMNVSTLELGDSALYLCASSLGAGGPGDTQYFGPGTRLTVL.

The V call is TRBV6-6, the J call TRBJ2-7; D is undetermined. V shed 5 bases and J shed 0 bases, with 11 bases lying between them. The CDR3 has 14 residues. Germline CDR1 MNHNY, CDR2 SVGAGI (reference sequence). The CDR3 reads CASSGHSSSYEQYF. The DNA of the CDR3 is TGTGCCAGCAGTGGGCACTCGAGCTCCTACGAGCAGTACTTC.

The rearrangement links TRBV7-9 to TRBJ1-5, with D unresolved. V was pared by 7 bases and J by 0 bases, with 7 bases between. Germline CDR1 and CDR2: SEHNR and FQNEAQ (reference sequence). This CDR3 comprises 13 residues. The CDR3 region is CASTAGSNQPQHF. The CDR3 bases are TGTGCCAGCACCGCGGGTAGCAATCAGCCCCAGCATTTT. The full variable domain, its missing parts supplied by reference TRBV7-9 and TRBJ1-5, is DTGVSQNPRHKITKRGQNVTFRCDPISEHNRLYWYRQTLGQGPEFLTYFQNEAQLEKSRLLSDRFSAERPKGSFSTLEIQRTEQGDSAMYLCASTAGSNQPQHFGDGTRLSIL.

This clone was observed a few times. The rearrangement links TRBV6-4 to TRBJ1-6; D unclear. The CDR3 is made up of 14 amino acids. The V end lost 4 bases, the J end lost 9 bases, and 13 bases lay between the germline ends. Germline assignment: CDR1 MRHNA and CDR2 SNTAGT. The CDR3 here is CASSVGPPGSPLHF. CDR3 nucleotide sequence: TGTGCCAGCAGTGTCGGTCCTCCGGGTTCACCCCTCCACTTT.

The chain recombines TRBV11-3 with TRBJ1-3; 9 bases map to TRBD1. Unmatched junction bases numbered 2, after V lost 4 bases and J lost 4 bases. CDR1 is SGHNT, CDR2 YENEEA, per germline. The CDR3 has 14 amino acids. The CDR3 here is CASSSGQGGNTIYF. CDR3 nucleotide sequence: TGTGCCAGCAGCTCCGGACAGGGGGGAAACACCATATATTTT.

V gene TRBV9 combines with J gene TRBJ2-7; TRBD1 matches 8 bases. Germline loops: CDR1 SGDLS, CDR2 YYNGEE. This CDR3 spans 16 amino acids. With 0 bases clipped from V and 1 base from J, the junction kept 6 bases outside the gene matches. CDR3: CASSVAGGSGSYEQYF. The CDR3 region has the DNA TGTGCCAGCAGCGTAGCAGGGGGCTCTGGGTCCTACGAGCAGTACTTC.

The chain uses TRBV7-9 and TRBJ1-6; D not resolved. CDR1 and CDR2 (germline): SEHNR, FQNEAQ (reference sequence). Trimming took 5 bases from V and 6 from J, leaving 11 bases between them. CDR3 length equals 14 residues. The CDR3 nucleotides read TGTGCCAGCAGCCAAGAGGGAAGTAATTCACCCCTCCACTTT. Its protein product is CASSQEGSNSPLHF.

The rearrangement uses TRBV18 and TRBJ2-1; D is uncertain. The CDR3 contains 17 residues. V was pared by 1 base and J by 0 bases, with 13 bases between. Germline V gene lookup returns CDR1 KGHSH and CDR2 LQKENI. CDR3 protein: CASSPRLSTGSYNEQFF. Here the CDR3 DNA reads TGTGCCAGCTCACCACGTCTTAGCACCGGCTCCTACAATGAGCAGTTCTTC.

The chain carries TRBV28 and TRBJ1-2; D may be TRBD1 (5 bases). V lost 8 bases and J 5 bases, leaving 12 bases between the germline ends. Germline V CDR1 and CDR2: MDHEN, SYDVKM. This CDR3 is 12 amino acids long. CDR3 in DNA: TGTGCCAGCCAGGCAGGGAAATATGGCTACACCTTC. Translated, it gives CASQAGKYGYTF.

The chain uses TRBV6-5 and TRBJ2-5, with 13 nucleotides matching TRBD2. Trimming removed 4 bases from V and 2 bases from J; junction bases left unmatched: 1. In germline, CDR1 is MNHEY, CDR2 SVGAGI. The CDR3 has 15 residues. The CDR3 DNA reads TGTGCCAGCAGTTTGGGACTAGCGGGGCAAGAGACCCAGTACTTC. Its translation is CASSLGLAGQETQYF.

For this clone: The sample carries other DNA sequences with the same CDR3. The chain has TRBV19 and TRBJ1-5, with 7 bases that match TRBD1. Germline CDR1 and CDR2: LNHDA and SQIVND (reference sequence). This CDR3 has 15 residues. The trim removed 0 bases at V and 3 bases at J, leaving 2 bases unmatched. Here the CDR3 reads CASSIDRGDNQPQHF. DNA of the CDR3: TGTGCCAGTAGTATAGACAGGGGGGACAATCAGCCCCAGCATTTT.

This chain uses TRBV3-1 (or the pseudogene TRBV3-2) with TRBJ2-7; maybe TRBD2 (6 bases). V lost 1 base to trimming and J lost 3 bases, with 16 bases between them. This CDR3 contains 16 residues. Germline V gives CDR1 LGHDT, CDR2 YNNKEL (reference sequence). The CDR3 spells CASSQVLGQGGYEQYF. CDR3 nucleotides: TGTGCCAGCAGCCAAGTTCTTGGGCAGGGAGGCTACGAGCAGTACTTC.

V is TRBV19 and J is TRBJ1-6; no definite D call. Germline V CDR1 and CDR2: LNHDA, SQIVND (reference sequence). The CDR3 contains 14 residues. The V and J ends lost 10 bases and 4 bases respectively, with 14 bases between them. The CDR3 DNA reads as TGTGCCACTACATCGACGGGGTATAATTCACCCCTCCACTTT. Protein sequence: CATTSTGYNSPLHF.

This chain joins TRBV29-1 and TRBJ1-1, with D unresolved. The CDR3 covers 13 residues. Trimming took 4 bases from V and 1 from J, leaving 10 bases between them. Germline V gene data show CDR1 as SQVTM and CDR2 as ANQGSEA. CDR3 DNA sequence: TGCAGCGTTGGTTTAGGCGGGAACACTGAAGCTTTCTTT. It encodes CSVGLGGNTEAFF.

This chain connects TRBV6-5 to TRBJ2-7; D call uncertain. The CDR3 consists of 15 residues. CDR1 is MNHEY and CDR2 is SVGAGI in the germline V gene. Between the trimmed V and J ends, which lost 0 bases and 2 bases, there was a span of 11 bases. The CDR3 loop reads CASSYSGNVPYEQYF. CDR3 bases: TGTGCCAGCAGTTACTCGGGCAACGTGCCCTACGAGCAGTACTTC.

The gene calls are TRBV7-8 and TRBJ1-2; D remains unclear. The germline V gene encodes CDR1 SGHVS and CDR2 FQNEAQ. The CDR3 runs to 12 residues. V was pared by 1 base and J by 4 bases, with 4 bases between. The CDR3: CASSLDGYGYTF. The CDR3 bases are TGTGCCAGCAGCTTAGACGGCTATGGCTACACCTTC.

The J gene is TRBJ2-2, the V gene TRBV6-1; TRBD2 might be the D (5 bases). CDR3 length equals 16 residues. Germline V gene lookup returns CDR1 MNHNS and CDR2 SASEGT. Trimming took 1 base from V and 2 from J, leaving 11 bases between them. CDR3 protein: CASSEGWRLNTGELFF. The CDR3 nucleotides read TGTGCCAGCAGTGAAGGTTGGAGGCTTAACACCGGGGAGCTGTTTTTT.